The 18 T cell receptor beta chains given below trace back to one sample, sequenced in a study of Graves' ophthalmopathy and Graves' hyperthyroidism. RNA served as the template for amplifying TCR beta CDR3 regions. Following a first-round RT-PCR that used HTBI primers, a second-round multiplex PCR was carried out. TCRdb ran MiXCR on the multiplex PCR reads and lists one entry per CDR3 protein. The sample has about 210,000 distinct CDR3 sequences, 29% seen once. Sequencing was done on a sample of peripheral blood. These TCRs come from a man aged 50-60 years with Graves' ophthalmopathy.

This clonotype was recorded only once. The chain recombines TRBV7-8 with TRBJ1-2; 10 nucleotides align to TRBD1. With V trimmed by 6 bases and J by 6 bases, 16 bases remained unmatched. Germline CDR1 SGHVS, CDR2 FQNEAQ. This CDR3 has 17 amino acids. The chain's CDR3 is CASRNTRGTGADHGYTF. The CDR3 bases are TGTGCCAGCAGGAATACCCGGGGGACAGGGGCGGATCATGGCTACACCTTC.

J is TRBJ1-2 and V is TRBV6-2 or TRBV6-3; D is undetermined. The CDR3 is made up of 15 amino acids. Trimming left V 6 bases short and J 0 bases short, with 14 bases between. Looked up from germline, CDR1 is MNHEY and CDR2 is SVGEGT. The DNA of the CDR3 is TGTGCCAGCAGCACCTGGGCCTCGACTAACTATGGCTACACCTTC. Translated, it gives CASSTWASTNYGYTF.

CDR3 sequence: CASSGDSKGSYEQYF. The CDR3 nucleotides are TGTGCCAGCAGTGGTGACAGCAAGGGTTCATACGAGCAGTACTTC. The chain combines TRBV6-2 or TRBV6-3 with TRBJ2-7, with D perhaps matching TRBD1 (5 bases). V was clipped by 5 bases and J by 4 bases, with 18 bases between them. The CDR3 runs to 15 residues. From germline, CDR1 is MNHEY and CDR2 SVGEGT.

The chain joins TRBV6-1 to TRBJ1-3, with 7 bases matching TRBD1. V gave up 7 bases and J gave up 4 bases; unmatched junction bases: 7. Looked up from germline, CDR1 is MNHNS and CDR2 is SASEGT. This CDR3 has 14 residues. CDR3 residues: CASTQQGSGNTIYF. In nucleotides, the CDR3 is TGTGCCAGCACCCAACAGGGGTCGGGAAACACCATATATTTT.

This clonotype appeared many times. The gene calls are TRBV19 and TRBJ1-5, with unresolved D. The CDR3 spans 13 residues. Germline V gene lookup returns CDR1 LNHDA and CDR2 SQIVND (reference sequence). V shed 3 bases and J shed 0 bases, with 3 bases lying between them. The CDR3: CASSMGSNQPQHF. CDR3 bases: TGTGCCAGTAGTATGGGTAGCAATCAGCCCCAGCATTTT.

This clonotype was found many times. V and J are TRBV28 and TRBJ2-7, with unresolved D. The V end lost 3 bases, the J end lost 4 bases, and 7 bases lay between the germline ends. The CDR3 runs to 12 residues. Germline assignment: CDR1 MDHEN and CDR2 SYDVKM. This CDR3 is CASSFQDYEQYF. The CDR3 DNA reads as TGTGCCAGCAGTTTCCAAGATTACGAGCAGTACTTC.

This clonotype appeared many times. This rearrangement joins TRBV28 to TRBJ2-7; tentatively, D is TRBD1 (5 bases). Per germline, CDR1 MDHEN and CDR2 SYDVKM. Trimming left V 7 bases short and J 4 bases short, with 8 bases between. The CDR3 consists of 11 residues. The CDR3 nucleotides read TGTGCCAGCACAAGACAGTACGAGCAGTACTTC. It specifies CASTRQYEQYF.

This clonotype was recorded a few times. The CDR3 region is CASSEASGSDGYTF. CDR3 DNA: TGTGCCAGCAGTGAAGCATCAGGTTCTGATGGCTACACCTTC. V usage is TRBV6-1 and J usage is TRBJ1-2, with D uncertain. This CDR3 has 14 amino acids. Looked up from germline, CDR1 is MNHNS and CDR2 is SASEGT. The ends were cut back, 0 bases at V and 6 bases at J, with 11 bases in the middle.

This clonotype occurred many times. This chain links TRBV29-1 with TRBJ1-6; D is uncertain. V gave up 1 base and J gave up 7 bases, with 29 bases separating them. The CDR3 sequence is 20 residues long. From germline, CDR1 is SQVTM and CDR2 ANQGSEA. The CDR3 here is CSVEVRLSAQRLGSNSPLHF. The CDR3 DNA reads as TGCAGCGTTGAAGTTAGGCTGTCCGCACAACGGCTCGGATCCAATTCACCCCTCCACTTT.

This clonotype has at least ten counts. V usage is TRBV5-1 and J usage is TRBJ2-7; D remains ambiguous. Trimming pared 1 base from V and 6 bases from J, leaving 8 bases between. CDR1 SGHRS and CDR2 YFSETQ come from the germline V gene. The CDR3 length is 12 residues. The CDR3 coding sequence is TGCGCCAGCAGCTTGCAAGGACCCGAGCAGTACTTC. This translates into CASSLQGPEQYF.

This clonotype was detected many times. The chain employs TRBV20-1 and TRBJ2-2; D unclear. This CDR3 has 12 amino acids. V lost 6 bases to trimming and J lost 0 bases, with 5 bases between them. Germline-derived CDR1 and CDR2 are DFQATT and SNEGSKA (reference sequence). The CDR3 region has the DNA TGCAGTGCCCCGGCGAACACCGGGGAGCTGTTTTTT. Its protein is CSAPANTGELFF.

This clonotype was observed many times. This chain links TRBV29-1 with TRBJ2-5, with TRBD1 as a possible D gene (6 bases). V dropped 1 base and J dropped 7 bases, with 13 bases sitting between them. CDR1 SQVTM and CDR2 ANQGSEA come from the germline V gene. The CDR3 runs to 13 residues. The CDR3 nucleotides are TGCAGCGTTGAAGGGGGGCGGCGTGGGACCCAGTACTTC. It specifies CSVEGGRRGTQYF.

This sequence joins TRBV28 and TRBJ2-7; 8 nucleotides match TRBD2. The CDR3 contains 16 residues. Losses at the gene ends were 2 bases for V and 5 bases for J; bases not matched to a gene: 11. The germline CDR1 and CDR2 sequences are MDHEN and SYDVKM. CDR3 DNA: TGTGCCAGCAGTTTAAATAGGGTAGCGGGACAAAACGAGCAGTACTTC. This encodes CASSLNRVAGQNEQYF.

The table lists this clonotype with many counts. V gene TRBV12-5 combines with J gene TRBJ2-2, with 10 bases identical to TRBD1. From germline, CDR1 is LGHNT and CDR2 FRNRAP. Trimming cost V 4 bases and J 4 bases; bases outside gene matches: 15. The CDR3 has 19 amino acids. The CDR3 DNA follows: TGTGCTAGTGGTTCACTCCGGGACAGGGGACCGTCCGGCACCGGGGAGCTGTTTTTT. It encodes CASGSLRDRGPSGTGELFF. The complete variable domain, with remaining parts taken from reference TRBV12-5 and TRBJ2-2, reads DARVTQTPRHKVTEMGQEVTMRCQPILGHNTVFWYRQTMMQGLELLAYFRNRAPLDDSGMPKDRFSAEMPDATLATLKIQPSEPRDSAVYFCASGSLRDRGPSGTGELFFGEGSRLTVL.

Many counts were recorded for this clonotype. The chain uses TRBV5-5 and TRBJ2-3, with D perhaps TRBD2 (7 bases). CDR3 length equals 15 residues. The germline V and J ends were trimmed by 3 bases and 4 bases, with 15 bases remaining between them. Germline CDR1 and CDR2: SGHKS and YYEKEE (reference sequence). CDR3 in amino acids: CASSSPSGGADTQYF. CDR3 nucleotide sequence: TGTGCCAGCAGCTCCCCCTCGGGGGGCGCAGATACGCAGTATTTT.

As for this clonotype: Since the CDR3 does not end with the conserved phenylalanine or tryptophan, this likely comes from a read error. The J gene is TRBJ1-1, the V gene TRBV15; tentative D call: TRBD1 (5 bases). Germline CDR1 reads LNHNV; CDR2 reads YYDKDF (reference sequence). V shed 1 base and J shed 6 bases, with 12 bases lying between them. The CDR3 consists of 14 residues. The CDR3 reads CATSRVLQGAEAFL. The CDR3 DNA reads TGTGCCACCAGCAGAGTGTTGCAGGGCGCTGAAGCTTTCCTT.

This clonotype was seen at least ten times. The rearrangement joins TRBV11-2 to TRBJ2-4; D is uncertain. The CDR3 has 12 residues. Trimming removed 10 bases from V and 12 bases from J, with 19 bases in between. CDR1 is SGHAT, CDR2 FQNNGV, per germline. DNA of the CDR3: TGTGCCACCCGGCCTTTGGGCGCTACTCAGTACTTC. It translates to CATRPLGATQYF.

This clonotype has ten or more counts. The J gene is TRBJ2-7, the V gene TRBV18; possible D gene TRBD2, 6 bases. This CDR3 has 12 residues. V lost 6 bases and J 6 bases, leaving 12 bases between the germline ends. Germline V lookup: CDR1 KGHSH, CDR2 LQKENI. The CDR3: CASSQRLGEQYF. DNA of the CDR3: TGTGCCAGCTCCCAACGACTAGGCGAGCAGTACTTC.